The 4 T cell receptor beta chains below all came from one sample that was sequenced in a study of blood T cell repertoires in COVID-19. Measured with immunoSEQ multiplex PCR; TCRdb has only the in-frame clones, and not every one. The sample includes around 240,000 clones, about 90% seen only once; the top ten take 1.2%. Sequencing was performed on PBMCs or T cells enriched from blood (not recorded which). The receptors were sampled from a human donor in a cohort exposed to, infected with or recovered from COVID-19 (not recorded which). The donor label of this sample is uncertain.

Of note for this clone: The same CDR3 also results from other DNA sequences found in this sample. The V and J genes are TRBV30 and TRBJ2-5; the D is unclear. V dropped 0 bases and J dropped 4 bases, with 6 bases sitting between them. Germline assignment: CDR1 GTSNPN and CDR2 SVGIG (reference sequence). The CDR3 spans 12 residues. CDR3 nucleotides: TGTGCCTGGAGTGTCTCCGGAGAGACCCAGTACTTC. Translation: CAWSVSGETQYF.

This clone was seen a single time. Here the CDR3 DNA reads TGTGCCAGCAGCCCCCGGGGACTAGTCAACACAGATACGCAGTATTTT. Amino acid sequence: CASSPRGLVNTDTQYF. The rearrangement joins TRBV9 to TRBJ2-3; 8 nucleotides align to TRBD2. Trimming took 4 bases from V and 2 from J; bases not matched to a gene: 9. The CDR3 is 16 amino acids. Germline CDR1 SGDLS, CDR2 YYNGEE.

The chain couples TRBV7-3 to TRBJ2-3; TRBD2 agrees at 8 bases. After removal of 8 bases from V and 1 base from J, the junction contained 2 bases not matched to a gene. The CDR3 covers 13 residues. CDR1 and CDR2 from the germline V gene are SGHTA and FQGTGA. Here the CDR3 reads CASRGGGTDTQYF. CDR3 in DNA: TGTGCCAGCCGGGGGGGCGGCACAGATACGCAGTATTTT.

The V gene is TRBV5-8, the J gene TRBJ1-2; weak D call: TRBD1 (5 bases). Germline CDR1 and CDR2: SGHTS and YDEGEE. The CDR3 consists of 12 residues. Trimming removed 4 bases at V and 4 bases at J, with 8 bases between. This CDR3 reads CASSGGLYGYTF. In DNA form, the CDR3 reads TGTGCCAGCAGCGGGGGACTCTATGGCTACACCTTC.